This TCR beta chain is drawn from a study of graft-versus-host responses after intestinal transplantation. On the study more broadly: Each transplant was multivisceral, liver-intestinal, or isolated intestinal. Each recipient received anti-thymocyte globulin induction, then tacrolimus and steroids for 3 to 4 years. Whole-study results and caveats: Present in recipient marrow, GvH clones included some that appeared first in ileum or blood. In patients with graft-donor T cell macrochimerism, allograft graft-versus-host to host-versus-graft clonal ratios were high.

Unmatched junction bases numbered 5, after V lost 1 base and J lost 11 bases. This CDR3 is 12 amino acids long. Germline V CDR1 and CDR2: SGHAT, FQDESV (reference sequence). Comment on this clone: What it recognizes is unknown.

Only in-frame clones appear in the TCRdb table, and some are missing; sequencing was by immunoSEQ multiplex PCR. Of more than 80,000 clones listed, around 89% are singletons. The source material was unstimulated CD4+ T cells sorted from spleen or lymph node cells, sampled before transplant. This chain links TRBV11-1 with TRBJ2-7, with 7 bases fitting TRBD1. The clonotype originates from a human donor who was the organ donor for an intestinal transplant. CDR3 sequence: CASSLDRGVKYF. CDR3 DNA sequence: TGTGCCAGCAGCTTAGACAGGGGCGTGAAGTACTTC.